This is a list of T cell receptor beta chains from one sample in a study of tumor-infiltrating lymphocytes in primary liver carcinoma. TCRdb passed the multiplex PCR reads through MiXCR, listing each CDR3 protein once. The sample lists some 120,000 distinct CDR3 sequences, 64% occurring once. What was sequenced was liver tumor tissue from sampling region 3. The receptors shown here come from an older woman with primary liver carcinoma and hepatitis B virus infection. CDR3s include the opening cysteine and the closing phenylalanine or tryptophan. A D gene is named only where the DNA matches it firmly. Size values are once, few and many counts, or a class for expanded clones, and some rows have none.

TRBJ2-1	TRBV28	TRBD2	.	TGTGCCAGCAGTCCTCTAGCGGTCGCCTACAATGAGCAGTTCTTC	CASSPLAVAYNEQFF
TRBJ2-7	TRBV2	.	.	TGTGCCAGCAGCCCCGGGACTTACTCCTACGAGCAGTGCTTC	CASSPGTYSYEQCF
TRBJ1-2	TRBV2	.	.	TGTGCCAGCAGTGAAAGAGACACCGGCTGCACCTTC	CASSERDTGCTF
TRBJ2-3	TRBV29-1	TRBD2	.	TGCAGCGTCCACGGATCCGCTGCGGGAGGTGGCGGTACGCAGGATTTT	CSVHGSAAGGGGTQDF
TRBJ1-1	TRBV6-1	.	many	TGTGCCAGCAGTCCAGGACGGCCGAGGTCGATGTCACACACTGAAGCTTTCTTT	CASSPGRPRSMSHTEAFF
TRBJ2-2	TRBV7-8	.	many	TGTGCCAGCAGCTCGACCTTCAACACCGGGGAGCTGTTTTTT	CASSSTFNTGELFF
TRBJ2-1	TRBV30	.	.	TGTGCCTGGAGTGTGGGACAAGGGTACTACATTGAGCGGTTCTTC	CAWSVGQGYYIERFF
TRBJ2-7	TRBV11-3	TRBD1	once	TGTGCCAACAGCTTATGGACAGGGGGCTCCCTAGAGCAGTACTTC	CANSLWTGGSLEQYF
TRBJ2-4	TRBV20-1	.	few	TGCAGTGCCGATGGGGGAGCCAAAAACATTCAGTACTTC	CSADGGAKNIQYF
TRBJ2-1	TRBV5-1	.	.	TGCGCCAGCAGCCAAACACTAAAGTCCTACAATGAGCAGTTCTTC	CASSQTLKSYNEQFF
TRBJ2-3	TRBV11-2	TRBD1	.	TGTGTCAGTAGCTTAGCCGGACAGGCGATCACAGATACGCAGAATTTT	CVSSLAGQAITDTQNF
TRBJ2-3	TRBV7-9	TRBD2	.	TGTGCTAGCAGCTTCGGACTAGCGGGTATAGATACGCAGTATTTT	CASSFGLAGIDTQYF
TRBJ1-4	TRBV11-2	TRBD1	.	TGTACCAGCAGCTCGACAGGGACCACTCGAGCAGCTAATGGAAAACTGTTTTTT	CTSSSTGTTRAANGKLFF
TRBJ1-1	TRBV11-3	.	.	TGCGCCAGAAGCTTGGCGGGGGTGAACACTGAAGCTTTCTTT	CARSLAGVNTEAFF
TRBJ1-2	TRBV10-3	.	many	TGTGCCATCAGTTACTCCGGGACGGCCGGCACCTTC	CAISYSGTAGTF
TRBJ2-1	TRBV6-2/TRBV6-3	TRBD2	once	TGTGCCAGCCGTTACCCCCTCCGGCTAGCGGGCGCATCTTTGGAGCAGTTCTTC	CASRYPLRLAGASLEQFF
TRBJ2-3	TRBV6-5	.	many	TGTGCCAGCAGTTACACTGGGCCTTCCCTACTCACAGATACGCAGTATTTT	CASSYTGPSLLTDTQYF
TRBJ2-5	TRBV11-1	.	.	TGTGCCAGCAGCTTAGCTATCCAAGAGACCAGGTACTTC	CASSLAIQETRYF
TRBJ1-1	TRBV9	.	.	TGTGCCAGCAGAGGCGGTTTCGAGGACACTGAAGCTTTCTTT	CASRGGFEDTEAFF
TRBJ2-3	TRBV15	TRBD2	few	TGTGCCACCAGCGGCCGACTAGCGCGGAGCACAGATACGCAGTATTTT	CATSGRLARSTDTQYF
TRBJ2-7	TRBV28	.	.	TGTGCCAGCCTATGCAGCTCCTACGAACAGTACTTC	CASLCSSYEQYF
TRBJ2-7	TRBV5-1	TRBD2	many	TGCGCCAGCAGCCTACTAGCGACATCCTACGAGCAGTACTTC	CASSLLATSYEQYF
TRBJ1-5	TRBV6-6	.	.	TGTGCTAGCGGTTACGGCGGGAATCAACCCCAGCATTTT	CASGYGGNQPQHF
TRBJ2-7	TRBV10-2	.	many	TGCGCCAGCAGTGAGGGATCGGGGTTCGGCGAGCAGTACTTC	CASSEGSGFGEQYF
TRBJ2-1	TRBV11-2	TRBD2	medium-sized	TGTGCCAGCAGCATAACTAGCGGGAACCACAATGAGCAGTTCTTC	CASSITSGNHNEQFF
TRBJ2-2	TRBV11-2	.	.	TGTGTCAGCAGCTTAGCCCCGACGGCCCTCCGCGAACACCGGCAGCTGTTTTTT	CVSSLAPTALREHRQLFF
TRBJ1-1	TRBV6-1	.	.	TGTACCAGCAGACACCTAGACAGAGGGAACACTGAAGCTTTCTTT	CTSRHLDRGNTEAFF
TRBJ2-1	TRBV28	TRBD2	few	TGTGCCAGCAGTTTATTTCCCTCGTGGGAGCGGGAGTCGGGTGAGCAGTTCTTC	CASSLFPSWERESGEQFF
TRBJ2-2	TRBV29-1	.	.	TGCAGCGTCACGGGGCTCTCGGGCAGGGAGCTGTTCTTT	CSVTGLSGRELFF
TRBJ1-1	TRBV6-1	.	.	TGTGCCAGCAGTGTCCCCTGGGGACTCCGCGATGGGGCTTTCTTT	CASSVPWGLRDGAFF
TRBJ1-5	TRBV6-1	.	many	TGTGCCAGCCGGCAAAGCAATCAGCCCCTGCATTTT	CASRQSNQPLHF
TRBJ2-6	TRBV5-4	.	.	TGTGCCAGCAGCCCCCCCCGTGGAAGCGTCCTGACTTTC	CASSPPRGSVLTF
TRBJ1-4	TRBV6-5	.	.	TGTGCCAGCAGCAGGCCAGAGCATAATGAAAAACTGTTTTTT	CASSRPEHNEKLFF
TRBJ2-7	TRBV10-3	TRBD1	.	TGTGCCATCGGTGAGTCGTACAGGGGGTTCTGCGAGCAGTACTTC	CAIGESYRGFCEQYF
TRBJ2-2	TRBV11-3	.	many	TGTGCCAGCAAGAGGAGGGACAGACTAAACACCGGGGAGCTGTTTTTT	CASKRRDRLNTGELFF
TRBJ1-5	TRBV11-2	.	.	TGTGTCAGCTCCCCTACGGGGGGGGACAATCAGCCCCAGCATTTT	CVSSPTGGDNQPQHF
TRBJ2-2	TRBV6-4	TRBD1	.	TGTGCCAGCAGTGACAGGACAGGGGAGTCCGGGGAGCTGTTTTTT	CASSDRTGESGELFF
TRBJ1-2	TRBV5-1	TRBD1	.	TGCGTCAGCAGGTCAACAGGGGACTATTGCTACACCTTC	CVSRSTGDYCYTF
TRBJ2-7	TRBV29-1	.	many	TGCAGCGTCGCCGGGACAAAGAGCTCCTACGAGCAGTACTTC	CSVAGTKSSYEQYF
TRBJ1-4	TRBV6-6	TRBD1	.	TGTGCCAGCAGACCGAGACAGGGGACTGAAAAACTGTTTTTT	CASRPRQGTEKLFF
TRBJ2-2	TRBV19	.	.	TGTGCCAGTAGTTCTCCGGGACCCACTGTGCGGACCGGGGAGCTGTTTTTT	CASSSPGPTVRTGELFF
TRBJ1-3	TRBV6-5	.	.	TGTACCAGCAGTTACGGGAGGAGCTCTGGAAACGCCATATATTTT	CTSSYGRSSGNAIYF
TRBJ2-7	TRBV11-2	TRBD2	many	TGTGCCAGCAGCTCCCCGGGTGGAATAGCGGGCTACGAGCAGTACTTC	CASSSPGGIAGYEQYF